The 29 T cell receptor beta chains listed next were all sequenced from one sample in a study of identical twins. Via MiXCR, TCRdb re-called the 5' RACE reads, giving one row per CDR3 protein. The sample yields some 460,000 distinct CDR3 sequences, 14% seen once. The data were also submitted as part of a second study, on yellow fever vaccine responses in identical twins.

Source material: CD4+ T cells sorted from blood. The source is a woman aged 18 to 35 in good health.

In this sample, this clonotype turned up a few times. This sequence joins TRBV21-1 and TRBJ1-5; TRBD1, the table's D call, was not compared with the DNA. TRBV21-1 is designated a pseudogene. The CDR3 contains 16 residues. The CDR3: CASSTHRRQVNQPQHF. The CDR3 coding sequence is TGTGCCAGCAGCACCCACCGAAGACAGGTCAATCAGCCCCAGCATTTT.

The V gene is TRBV7-8, the J gene TRBJ2-1, with unresolved D. Trimming cost V 7 bases and J 6 bases, with 7 bases left between them. Per the germline V gene, CDR1 is SGHVS and CDR2 is FQNEAQ. This CDR3 has 11 residues. The CDR3 region is CASTVINEQFF. The CDR3 coding sequence is TGTGCCAGCACGGTAATCAATGAGCAGTTCTTC.

The genes are TRBV7-2 and TRBJ2-7; D gene unclear. CDR3 length: 15 amino acids. V was cut by 6 bases and J by 4 bases, with 19 bases left in between. Germline V CDR1 and CDR2: SGHTA, FQGNSA. CDR3 sequence (DNA): TGTGCCAGCAGTTCCCAAGCAGGCATCTTTTACGAGCAGTACTTC. Translation gives CASSSQAGIFYEQYF.

In this sample, this clonotype turned up a few times. The chain uses TRBV12-3 or TRBV12-4 and TRBJ1-6, with D perhaps TRBD1 (5 bases). The CDR3 spans 15 residues. V lost 6 bases and J 5 bases, leaving 14 bases between the germline ends. The CDR3 DNA follows: TGTGCCAGCAGGAGTGCCTGGGGGGATAATTCACCCCTCCACTTT. Its protein product is CASRSAWGDNSPLHF.

This clonotype was seen a handful of times. The chain joins TRBV9 to TRBJ2-1, with a possible D match to TRBD2 (5 bases). Between the trimmed V and J ends, which lost 6 bases and 9 bases, there was a span of 19 bases. Germline values: CDR1 SGDLS, CDR2 YYNGEE. CDR3 length equals 14 residues. CDR3 DNA sequence: TGTGCCAGCAAACCGGGCCAAACCGAGGGTGAGCAGTTCTTC. Its protein product is CASKPGQTEGEQFF. The full variable domain, with the rest looked up from reference TRBV9 and TRBJ2-1, is DSGVTQTPKHLITATGQRVTLRCSPRSGDLSVYWYQQSLDQGLQFLIQYYNGEERAKGNILERFSAQQFPDLHSELNLSSLELGDSALYFCASKPGQTEGEQFFGPGTRLTVL.

In this sample, this clonotype turned up many times. The V gene is TRBV7-2, the J gene TRBJ2-5; D ambiguous. The CDR3 length is 14 residues. CDR1 and CDR2 (germline): SGHTA, FQGNSA. V was cut by 2 bases and J by 1 base, with 8 bases left in between. CDR3 DNA: TGTGCCAGCAGCTTACTTCCGGCCCAAGAGACCCAGTACTTC. Translation gives CASSLLPAQETQYF.

There are many counts of this clonotype. The chain joins TRBV3-1 to TRBJ2-1, with D possibly being TRBD2 (6 bases). This CDR3 has 12 residues. CDR1 is LGHDT, CDR2 YNNKEL, per germline (reference sequence). Trimming left V 4 bases short and J 7 bases short, with 8 bases between. CDR3 nucleotides: TGTGCCAGCAGCCCCGGGGGAAATGAGCAGTTCTTC. Translating it yields CASSPGGNEQFF.

The sample holds many counts of this clonotype. The chain joins TRBV12-3 or TRBV12-4 to TRBJ2-1; TRBD2 matches 10 bases. Trimming cost V 2 bases and J 6 bases; bases outside gene matches: 7. The CDR3 sequence is 16 residues long. The CDR3 loop is CASSLRLTSGINEQFF. In nucleotides, the CDR3 is TGTGCCAGCAGTTTAAGGTTAACTAGCGGGATCAATGAGCAGTTCTTC.

This clonotype was recorded many times. The rearrangement uses TRBV29-1 and TRBJ1-1; D gene unclear. The CDR3 is 14 amino acids. V dropped 4 bases and J dropped 10 bases, with 22 bases sitting between them. Germline loops: CDR1 SQVTM, CDR2 ANQGSEA. DNA for the CDR3: TGCAGCGTTGTTCGTATAGGTAACGTTAGTGGAGCTTTCTTT. Protein product: CSVVRIGNVSGAFF.

The chain uses TRBV6-4 and TRBJ2-1; D is unresolved. V was cut by 2 bases and J by 0 bases, with 11 bases left in between. Per germline, CDR1 MRHNA and CDR2 SNTAGT. CDR3 length: 16 amino acids. CDR3 protein: CASSDVRTRSYNEQFF. The CDR3 DNA follows: TGTGCCAGCAGTGACGTTAGGACCCGCTCCTACAATGAGCAGTTCTTC.

The table lists this clonotype with many counts. The genes are TRBV5-1 and TRBJ2-7; possible D gene TRBD1, 8 bases. Trimming removed 4 bases at V and 1 base at J, with 15 bases between. Germline values: CDR1 SGHRS, CDR2 YFSETQ. The CDR3 loop spans 15 amino acids. The CDR3 is CASSQQGGRSYEQYF. CDR3 in DNA: TGCGCCAGCAGCCAACAGGGGGGGAGATCCTACGAGCAGTACTTC.

DNA of the CDR3: TGTGCCAGCAGCCAAGAAAGTACAGGCCAGTACTTC. Translated, it gives CASSQESTGQYF. This chain uses TRBV14 with TRBJ2-7; a possible D gene is TRBD1 (5 bases). Germline values: CDR1 SGHDN, CDR2 FVKESK. V shed 0 bases and J shed 10 bases, with 10 bases lying between them. The CDR3 contains 12 residues. Full variable domain (rest looked up from reference TRBV14 and TRBJ2-7): EAGVTQFPSHSVIEKGQTVTLRCDPISGHDNLYWYRRVMGKEIKFLLHFVKESKQDESGMPNNRFLAERTGGTYSTLKVQPAELEDSGVYFCASSQESTGQYFGPGTRLTVT.

This clonotype was observed a handful of times. The V call is TRBV7-6, the J call TRBJ2-7, with D unresolved. This CDR3 has 15 residues. CDR1 and CDR2 (germline): SGHVS, FNYEAQ. The V and J ends lost 4 bases and 2 bases respectively, with 15 bases between them. CDR3 in DNA: TGTGCCAGCAGCTCTTACAGTAACTGGGCCTACGAGCAGTACTTC. It yields the protein CASSSYSNWAYEQYF.

The V gene is TRBV7-9, the J gene TRBJ2-1; D uncertain. Trimming took off 5 bases at V and 5 bases at J, with 13 bases between the two ends. The CDR3 has 14 residues. Germline CDR1 SEHNR, CDR2 FQNEAQ (reference sequence). The CDR3 loop is CASSPQTLNNEQFF. The CDR3 DNA sequence: TGTGCCAGCAGCCCCCAAACCCTTAACAATGAGCAGTTCTTC.

This chain joins TRBV4-3 and TRBJ2-4, with no clear D. Germline-derived CDR1 and CDR2 are LGHNA and YSLEER. Trimming pared 0 bases from V and 0 bases from J, leaving 9 bases between. The CDR3 has 16 residues. The CDR3 bases are TGCGCCAGCAGCCAAGATGCATTGGGAGCCAAAAACATTCAGTACTTC. Encoded protein: CASSQDALGAKNIQYF.

This clonotype has just a few counts. The chain links TRBV4-1 to TRBJ2-7; D is uncertain. The length of the CDR3 is 13 residues. CDR1 and CDR2 from the germline V gene are MGHRA and YSYEKL. V was pared by 3 bases and J by 5 bases, with 11 bases between. The CDR3 is CASSHTKPDEQYF. CDR3 DNA sequence: TGCGCCAGCAGCCATACGAAACCGGACGAGCAGTACTTC.

The chain links TRBV20-1 to TRBJ2-3; D unresolved. Germline assignment: CDR1 DFQATT and CDR2 SNEGSKA (reference sequence). The V gene lost 5 bases and the J gene lost 2 bases, with 17 bases spanning the gap. The CDR3 consists of 15 residues. In DNA form, the CDR3 reads TGCAGTGCTCCAGTGCGGAGAATGGACACAGATACGCAGTATTTT. Translating gives CSAPVRRMDTDTQYF.

This clonotype was observed a few times. The chain joins TRBV15 to TRBJ1-5; weak D call: TRBD1 (5 bases). The CDR3 has 15 residues. Trimming took off 3 bases at V and 2 bases at J, with 11 bases between the two ends. Germline V gene data show CDR1 as LNHNV and CDR2 as YYDKDF (reference sequence). The CDR3 loop reads CATSSGGAGNQPQHF. The CDR3 coding sequence is TGTGCCACCAGCAGTGGAGGGGCGGGCAATCAGCCCCAGCATTTT.

This clonotype was detected ten times or more. The chain uses TRBV4-2 and TRBJ1-3; D not certain. CDR1 is LGHNA, CDR2 YNFKEQ, per germline. V was cut by 1 base and J by 0 bases, with 7 bases left in between. This CDR3 has 15 amino acids. The CDR3 DNA is TGTGCCAGCAGCCAAGTCTCGGACTCTGGAAACACCATATATTTT. Amino acid sequence: CASSQVSDSGNTIYF.

The table lists this clonotype with a few counts. The chain couples TRBV6-6 to TRBJ2-7; the D gene could be TRBD1 or TRBD2 (6 bases each). From germline, CDR1 is MNHNY and CDR2 SVGAGI (reference sequence). CDR3 size: 13 residues. V was clipped by 6 bases and J by 6 bases, with 15 bases between them. The CDR3 DNA follows: TGTGCCAGCAGCCACAGGGCGGAGGGCGAGCAGTACTTC. This encodes CASSHRAEGEQYF.

This chain links TRBV7-9 with TRBJ2-7; D possibly uses TRBD1 or TRBD2 (6 bases each). Germline CDR1 reads SEHNR; CDR2 reads FQNEAQ (reference sequence). The CDR3 runs to 15 residues. The germline V and J ends were trimmed by 1 base and 4 bases, with 14 bases remaining between them. The CDR3 region has the DNA TGTGCCAGCAGCTTAGATTCGGGGGCGCAGTACGAGCAGTACTTC. Protein sequence: CASSLDSGAQYEQYF.

This clonotype was counted at least ten times. One end of the junction varies from germline; a read error may be responsible. The chain recombines TRBV5-1 with TRBJ2-7, with D hard to call. This CDR3 comprises 11 residues. Per germline, CDR1 SGHRS and CDR2 YFSETQ. The DNA of the CDR3 is TGTGCCAGCAGCTCCTCCTACGAGCAGTACTTC. This gives the protein CASSSSYEQYF. Full variable domain (missing parts from reference TRBV5-1 and TRBJ2-7): KAGVTQTPRYLIKTRGQQVTLSCSPISGHRSVSWYQQTPGQGLQFLFEYFSETQRNKGNFPGRFSGRQFSNSRSEMNVSTLELGDSALYLCASSSSYEQYFGPGTRLTVT.

The V and J genes are TRBV18 and TRBJ2-7, with 9 nucleotides matching TRBD1. The CDR3 is 15 amino acids. Per the germline V gene, CDR1 is KGHSH and CDR2 is LQKENI. Trimming removed 6 bases from V and 1 base from J; junction bases left unmatched: 7. CDR3 amino acids: CASSLGQGSSYEQYF. As DNA, the CDR3 is TGTGCCAGCTCTCTTGGACAGGGGAGTTCCTACGAGCAGTACTTC.

The chain recombines TRBV2 with TRBJ2-3, with 8 bases aligning to TRBD2. The CDR3 has 15 residues. Germline V gives CDR1 SNHLY, CDR2 FYNNEI. After removal of 2 bases from V and 2 bases from J, the junction contained 3 bases not matched to a gene. CDR3 coding DNA: TGTGCCAGCAGTGAACTAGCGGGTTCCACAGATACGCAGTATTTT. Encoded protein: CASSELAGSTDTQYF.

This chain links TRBV27 with TRBJ2-5; D unclear. Trimming took off 4 bases at V and 5 bases at J, with 14 bases between the two ends. Germline-derived CDR1 and CDR2 are MNHEY and SMNVEV (reference sequence). This CDR3 is built from 14 residues. The CDR3 here is CASSSPGEGETQYF. As DNA, the CDR3 is TGTGCCAGCAGTTCCCCGGGTGAAGGGGAGACCCAGTACTTC.

This clonotype was picked up one time. One end of the junction varies from germline; a read error may be responsible. The chain employs TRBV5-8 and TRBJ2-6, with no clear D. Germline assignment: CDR1 SGHTS and CDR2 YDEGEE. The CDR3 totals 13 residues. For the CDR3, the DNA is TGTACCAGCAGCTTCTCTGGGGCCAACGTCCTGACTTTC. It is translated as CTSSFSGANVLTF.

This clonotype was seen a handful of times. CDR3 nucleotides: TGTGCCAGCAGTTCACATAACAGGGTTCTTCAGTACTTC. It codes for CASSSHNRVLQYF. The genes are TRBV27 and TRBJ2-4; D is possibly TRBD1 (6 bases). Germline V CDR1 and CDR2: MNHEY, SMNVEV (reference sequence). V shed 4 bases and J shed 11 bases, with 15 bases lying between them. The CDR3 sequence is 13 residues long.

The V and J genes are TRBV28 and TRBJ2-3; TRBD2 matches at 11 bases. V shed 6 bases and J 4 bases; nucleotides not matched to a gene: 15. The CDR3 contains 18 residues. The germline V gene has CDR1 MDHEN and CDR2 SYDVKM. The CDR3 reads CASSLREKLAGVADTQYF. The CDR3 bases are TGTGCCAGCAGCCTCCGGGAGAAACTAGCGGGGGTCGCAGATACGCAGTATTTT.

This clonotype was seen a handful of times. CDR3 in amino acids: CASSVDTGNTEAFF. The CDR3 region has the DNA TGTGCCAGCAGCGTAGATACGGGGAACACTGAAGCTTTCTTT. The chain uses TRBV9 and TRBJ1-1; no reliable D call. Germline CDR1 SGDLS, CDR2 YYNGEE. Trimming cost V 0 bases and J 1 base, with 7 bases left between them. The CDR3 length is 14 residues. The whole variable domain, remainder taken from reference TRBV9 and TRBJ1-1, is DSGVTQTPKHLITATGQRVTLRCSPRSGDLSVYWYQQSLDQGLQFLIQYYNGEERAKGNILERFSAQQFPDLHSELNLSSLELGDSALYFCASSVDTGNTEAFFGQGTRLTVV.